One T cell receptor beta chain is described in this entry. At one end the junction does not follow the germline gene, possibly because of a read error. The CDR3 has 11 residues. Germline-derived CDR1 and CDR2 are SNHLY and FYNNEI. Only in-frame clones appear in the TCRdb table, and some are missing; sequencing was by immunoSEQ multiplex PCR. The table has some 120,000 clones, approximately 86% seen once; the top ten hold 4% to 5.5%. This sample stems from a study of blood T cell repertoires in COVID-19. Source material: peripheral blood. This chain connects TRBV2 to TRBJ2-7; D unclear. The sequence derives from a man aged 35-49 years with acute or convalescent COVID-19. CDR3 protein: CASSEGSTPSF. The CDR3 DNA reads TGTGCCAGCAGTGAAGGGTCTACCCCGAGCTTC.